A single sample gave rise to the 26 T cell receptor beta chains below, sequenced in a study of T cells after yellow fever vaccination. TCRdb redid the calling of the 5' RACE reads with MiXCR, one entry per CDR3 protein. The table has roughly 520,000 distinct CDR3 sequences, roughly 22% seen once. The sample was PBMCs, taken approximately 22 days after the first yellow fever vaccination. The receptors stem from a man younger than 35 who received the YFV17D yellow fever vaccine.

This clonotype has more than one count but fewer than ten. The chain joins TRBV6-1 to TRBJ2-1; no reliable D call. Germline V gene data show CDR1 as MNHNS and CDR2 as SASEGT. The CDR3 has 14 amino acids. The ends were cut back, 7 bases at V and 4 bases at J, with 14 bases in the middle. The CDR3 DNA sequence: TGTGCCAGCACTCGCCCCCCCCCGTACAATGAGCAGTTCTTC. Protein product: CASTRPPPYNEQFF.

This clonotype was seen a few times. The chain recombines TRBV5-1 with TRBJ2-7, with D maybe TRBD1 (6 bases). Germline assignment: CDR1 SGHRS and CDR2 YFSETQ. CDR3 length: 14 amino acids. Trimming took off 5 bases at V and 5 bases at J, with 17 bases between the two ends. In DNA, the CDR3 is TGCGCCAGCAGTCTTATCACAGGGCCCGACGAGCAGTACTTC. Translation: CASSLITGPDEQYF.

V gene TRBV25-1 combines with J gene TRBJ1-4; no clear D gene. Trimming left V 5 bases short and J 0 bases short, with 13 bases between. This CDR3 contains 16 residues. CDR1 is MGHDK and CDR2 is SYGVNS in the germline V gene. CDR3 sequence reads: CASSQSKAATNEKLFF. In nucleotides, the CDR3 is TGTGCCAGCAGTCAATCAAAGGCAGCAACTAATGAAAAACTGTTTTTT. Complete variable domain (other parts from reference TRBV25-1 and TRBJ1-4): EADIYQTPRYLVIGTGKKITLECSQTMGHDKMYWYQQDPGMELHLIHYSYGVNSTEKGDLSSESTVSRIRTEHFPLTLESARPSHTSQYLCASSQSKAATNEKLFFGSGTQLSVL.

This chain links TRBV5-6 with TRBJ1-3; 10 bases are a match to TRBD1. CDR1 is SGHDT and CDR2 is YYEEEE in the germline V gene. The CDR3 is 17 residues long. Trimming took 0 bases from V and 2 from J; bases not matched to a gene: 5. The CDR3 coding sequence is TGTGCCAGCAGCTTGGGGCCCGGGACAGGGGCTGGAAACACCATATATTTT. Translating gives CASSLGPGTGAGNTIYF. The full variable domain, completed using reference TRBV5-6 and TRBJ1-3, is DAGVTQSPTHLIKTRGQQVTLRCSPKSGHDTVSWYQQALGQGPQFIFQYYEEEERQRGNFPDRFSGHQFPNYSSELNVNALLLGDSALYLCASSLGPGTGAGNTIYFGEGSWLTVV.

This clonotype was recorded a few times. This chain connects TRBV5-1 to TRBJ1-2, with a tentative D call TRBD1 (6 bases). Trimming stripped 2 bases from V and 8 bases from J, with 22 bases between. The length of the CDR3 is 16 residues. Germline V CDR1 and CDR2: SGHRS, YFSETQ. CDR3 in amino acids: CASSLGTPTLDVGYTF. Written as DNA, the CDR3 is TGCGCCAGCAGCTTAGGGACACCTACTTTGGACGTAGGCTACACCTTC. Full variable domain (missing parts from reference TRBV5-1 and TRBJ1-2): KAGVTQTPRYLIKTRGQQVTLSCSPISGHRSVSWYQQTPGQGLQFLFEYFSETQRNKGNFPGRFSGRQFSNSRSEMNVSTLELGDSALYLCASSLGTPTLDVGYTFGSGTRLTVV.

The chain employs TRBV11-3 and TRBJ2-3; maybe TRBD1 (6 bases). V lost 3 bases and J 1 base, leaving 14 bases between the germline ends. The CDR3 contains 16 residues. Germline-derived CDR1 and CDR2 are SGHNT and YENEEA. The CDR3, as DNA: TGTGCCAGCAGCTTCTCCCAGGGGTTCGGCACAGATACGCAGTATTTT. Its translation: CASSFSQGFGTDTQYF.

In DNA, the CDR3 is TGTGCCAGTAGTATCTGGGGACAAATTAGCAATCAGCCCCAGCATTTT. Amino acids: CASSIWGQISNQPQHF. The V gene is TRBV19, the J gene TRBJ1-5; possibly TRBD1 for D (6 bases). The ends were cut back, 3 bases at V and 0 bases at J, with 12 bases in the middle. The CDR3 has 16 amino acids. From germline, CDR1 is LNHDA and CDR2 SQIVND (reference sequence).

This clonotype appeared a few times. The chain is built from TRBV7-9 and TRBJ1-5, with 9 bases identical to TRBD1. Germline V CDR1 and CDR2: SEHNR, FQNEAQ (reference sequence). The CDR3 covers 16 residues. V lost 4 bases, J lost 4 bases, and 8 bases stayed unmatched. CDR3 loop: CASSSTGGWENQPQHF. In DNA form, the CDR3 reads TGTGCCAGCAGCTCAACAGGGGGCTGGGAAAATCAGCCCCAGCATTTT. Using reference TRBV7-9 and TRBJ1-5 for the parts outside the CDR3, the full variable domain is DTGVSQNPRHKITKRGQNVTFRCDPISEHNRLYWYRQTLGQGPEFLTYFQNEAQLEKSRLLSDRFSAERPKGSFSTLEIQRTEQGDSAMYLCASSSTGGWENQPQHFGDGTRLSIL.

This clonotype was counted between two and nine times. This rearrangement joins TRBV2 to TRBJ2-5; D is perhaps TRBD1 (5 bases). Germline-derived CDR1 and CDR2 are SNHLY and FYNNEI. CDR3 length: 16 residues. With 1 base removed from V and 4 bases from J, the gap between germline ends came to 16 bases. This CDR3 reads CASSEGFGSRGETQYF. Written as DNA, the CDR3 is TGTGCCAGCAGTGAAGGTTTTGGCAGTAGGGGAGAGACCCAGTACTTC.

The CDR3 loop is CASSLHLYEQYF. CDR3 DNA: TGTGCCAGCAGCTTACACTTATACGAGCAGTACTTC. This chain connects TRBV11-2 to TRBJ2-7; the D is unclear. The CDR3 length is 12 residues. The V and J ends lost 2 bases and 4 bases respectively, with 6 bases between them. Germline CDR1 and CDR2: SGHAT and FQNNGV.

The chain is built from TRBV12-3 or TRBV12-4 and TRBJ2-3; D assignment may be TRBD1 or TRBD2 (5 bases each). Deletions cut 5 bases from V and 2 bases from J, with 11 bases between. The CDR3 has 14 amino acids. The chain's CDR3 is CASSPGRHTDTQYF. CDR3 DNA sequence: TGTGCCAGCAGTCCGGGACGACACACAGATACGCAGTATTTT.

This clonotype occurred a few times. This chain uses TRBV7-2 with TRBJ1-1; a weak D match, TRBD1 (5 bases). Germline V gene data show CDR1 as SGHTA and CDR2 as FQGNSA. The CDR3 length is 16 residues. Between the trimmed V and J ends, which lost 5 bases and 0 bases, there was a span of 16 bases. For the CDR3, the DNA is TGTGCCAGCAGCCCCGTCCGGGGGGGAATGAACACTGAAGCTTTCTTT. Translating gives CASSPVRGGMNTEAFF.

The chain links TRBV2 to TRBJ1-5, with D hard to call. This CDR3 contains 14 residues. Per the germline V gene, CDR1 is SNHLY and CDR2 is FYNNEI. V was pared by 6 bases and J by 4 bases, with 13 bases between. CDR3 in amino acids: CASSTRHSNQPQHF. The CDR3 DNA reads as TGTGCCAGCAGCACCCGACACTCTAATCAGCCCCAGCATTTT.

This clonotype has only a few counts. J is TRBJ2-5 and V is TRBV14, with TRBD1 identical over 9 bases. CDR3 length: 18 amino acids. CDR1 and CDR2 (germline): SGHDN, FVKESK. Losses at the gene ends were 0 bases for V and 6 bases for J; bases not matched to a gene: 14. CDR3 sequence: CASSQDLGSTGGYQTQYF. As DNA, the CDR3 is TGTGCCAGCAGCCAAGATCTGGGGTCCACAGGGGGCTACCAGACCCAGTACTTC.

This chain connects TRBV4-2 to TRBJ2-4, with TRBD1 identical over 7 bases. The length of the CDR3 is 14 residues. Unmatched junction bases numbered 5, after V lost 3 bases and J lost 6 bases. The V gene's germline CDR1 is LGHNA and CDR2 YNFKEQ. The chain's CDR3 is CASSHSQGVNIQYF. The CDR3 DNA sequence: TGTGCCAGCAGCCATTCTCAGGGGGTAAACATTCAGTACTTC.

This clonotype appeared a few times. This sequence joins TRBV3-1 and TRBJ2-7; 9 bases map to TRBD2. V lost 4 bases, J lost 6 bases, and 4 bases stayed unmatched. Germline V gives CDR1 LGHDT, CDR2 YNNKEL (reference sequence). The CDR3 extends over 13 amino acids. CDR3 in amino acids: CASSRGGVGEQYV. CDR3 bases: TGTGCCAGCAGCCGCGGGGGGGTCGGCGAGCAGTACGTC.

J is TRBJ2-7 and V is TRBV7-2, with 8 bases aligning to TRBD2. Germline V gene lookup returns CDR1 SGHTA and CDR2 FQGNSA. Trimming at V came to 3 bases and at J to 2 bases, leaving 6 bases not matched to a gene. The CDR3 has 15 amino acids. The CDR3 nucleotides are TGTGCCAGCAGCTTTAGCGGGGCGGACCCCTACGAGCAGTACTTC. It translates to CASSFSGADPYEQYF.

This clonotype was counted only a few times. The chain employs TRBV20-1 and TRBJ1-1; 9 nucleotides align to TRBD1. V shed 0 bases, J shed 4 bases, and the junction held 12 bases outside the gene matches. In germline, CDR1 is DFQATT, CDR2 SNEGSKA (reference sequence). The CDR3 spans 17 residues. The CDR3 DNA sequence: TGCAGTGCTAGAGACCGCACCCTCGGGACAGGGCTCACTGAAGCTTTCTTT. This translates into CSARDRTLGTGLTEAFF.

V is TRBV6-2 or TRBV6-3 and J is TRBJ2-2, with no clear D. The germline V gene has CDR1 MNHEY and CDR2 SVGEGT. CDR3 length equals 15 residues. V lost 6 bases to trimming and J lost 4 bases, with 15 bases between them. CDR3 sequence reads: CASRRWGTGTGELFF. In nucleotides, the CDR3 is TGTGCCAGCAGACGTTGGGGAACGGGCACCGGGGAGCTGTTTTTT.

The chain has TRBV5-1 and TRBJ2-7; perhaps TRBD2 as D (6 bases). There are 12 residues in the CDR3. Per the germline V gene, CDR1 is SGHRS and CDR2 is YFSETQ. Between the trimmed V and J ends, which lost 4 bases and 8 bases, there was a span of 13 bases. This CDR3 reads CASSASTSQQYF. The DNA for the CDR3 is TGCGCCAGCAGCGCCTCAACTAGCCAGCAGTACTTC. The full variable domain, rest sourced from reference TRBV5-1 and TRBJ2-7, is KAGVTQTPRYLIKTRGQQVTLSCSPISGHRSVSWYQQTPGQGLQFLFEYFSETQRNKGNFPGRFSGRQFSNSRSEMNVSTLELGDSALYLCASSASTSQQYFGPGTRLTVT.

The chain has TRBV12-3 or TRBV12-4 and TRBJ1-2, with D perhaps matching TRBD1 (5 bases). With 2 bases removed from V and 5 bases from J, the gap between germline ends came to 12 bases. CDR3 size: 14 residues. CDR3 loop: CASSLRSGRYGYTF. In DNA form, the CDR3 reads TGTGCCAGCAGTTTACGGTCAGGGAGATATGGCTACACCTTC.

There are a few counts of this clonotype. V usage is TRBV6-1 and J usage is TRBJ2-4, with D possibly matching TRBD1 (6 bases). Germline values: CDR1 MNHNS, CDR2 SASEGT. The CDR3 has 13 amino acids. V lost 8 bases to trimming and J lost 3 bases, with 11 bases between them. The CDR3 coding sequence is TGTGCCAGCTTGGGGGCTAGCAAAAACATTCAGTACTTC. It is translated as CASLGASKNIQYF.

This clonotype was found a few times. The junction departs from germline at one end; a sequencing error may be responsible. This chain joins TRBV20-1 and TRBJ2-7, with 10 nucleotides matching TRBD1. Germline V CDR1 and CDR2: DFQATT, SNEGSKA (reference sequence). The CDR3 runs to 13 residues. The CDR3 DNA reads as TGCAGTGCGAGAGGACAGGGGGATTACGAGCAGTACTTC. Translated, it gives CSARGQGDYEQYF.

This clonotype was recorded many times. DNA of the CDR3: TGCAGTGCTAGAGACCCGGCGAGAGGCCCCGGCACAGATACGCAGTATTTT. Amino acids: CSARDPARGPGTDTQYF. The chain combines TRBV20-1 with TRBJ2-3; D call uncertain. CDR1 and CDR2 from the germline V gene are DFQATT and SNEGSKA (reference sequence). The germline V and J ends were trimmed by 0 bases and 1 base, with 17 bases remaining between them. The CDR3 spans 17 residues.

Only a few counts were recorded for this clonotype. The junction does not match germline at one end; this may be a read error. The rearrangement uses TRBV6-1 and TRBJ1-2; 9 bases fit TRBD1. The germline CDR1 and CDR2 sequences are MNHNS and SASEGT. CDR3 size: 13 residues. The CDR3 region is CASREGTGLGYTF. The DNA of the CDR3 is TGTGCCAGCAGGGAAGGGACAGGGCTCGGCTACACCTTC.

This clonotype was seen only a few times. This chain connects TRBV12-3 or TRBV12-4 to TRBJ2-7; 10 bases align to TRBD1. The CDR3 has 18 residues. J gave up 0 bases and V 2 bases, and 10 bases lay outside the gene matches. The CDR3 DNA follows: TGTGCCAGCAGTTTAATCCCGGGACAGGGGCCGAGCTCCTACGAGCAGTACGTC. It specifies CASSLIPGQGPSSYEQYV.